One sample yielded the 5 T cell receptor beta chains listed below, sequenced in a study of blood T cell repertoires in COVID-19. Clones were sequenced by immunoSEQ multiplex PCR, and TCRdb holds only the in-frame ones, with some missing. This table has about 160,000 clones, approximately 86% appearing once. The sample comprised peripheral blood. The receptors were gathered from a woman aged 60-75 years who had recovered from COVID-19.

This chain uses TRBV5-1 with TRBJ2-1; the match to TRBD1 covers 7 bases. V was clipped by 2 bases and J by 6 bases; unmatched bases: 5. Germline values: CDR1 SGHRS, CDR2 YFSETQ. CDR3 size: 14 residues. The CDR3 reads CASSFGTEFNEQFF. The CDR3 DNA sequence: TGCGCCAGCAGCTTCGGGACAGAGTTCAATGAGCAGTTCTTC.

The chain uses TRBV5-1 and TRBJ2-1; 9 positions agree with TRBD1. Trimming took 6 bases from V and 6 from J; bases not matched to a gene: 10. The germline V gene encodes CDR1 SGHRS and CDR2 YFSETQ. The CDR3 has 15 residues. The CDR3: CASKKTGTGLNEQFF. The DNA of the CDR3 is TGCGCCAGCAAGAAAACCGGGACAGGGCTCAATGAGCAGTTCTTC.

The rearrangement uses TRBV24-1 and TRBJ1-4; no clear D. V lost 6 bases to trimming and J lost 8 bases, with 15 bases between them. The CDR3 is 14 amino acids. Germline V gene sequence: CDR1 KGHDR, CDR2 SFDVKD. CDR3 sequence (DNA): TGTGCCACCAGTTCTTCGTCGGGAAGCGAAAAACTGTTTTTT. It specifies CATSSSSGSEKLFF.

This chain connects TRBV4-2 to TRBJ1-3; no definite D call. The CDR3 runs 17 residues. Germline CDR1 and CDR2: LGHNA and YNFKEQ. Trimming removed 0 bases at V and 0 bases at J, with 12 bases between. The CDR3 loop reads CASSQDASLRSGNTIYF. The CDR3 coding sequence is TGTGCCAGCAGCCAAGACGCCTCGCTGCGCTCTGGAAACACCATATATTTT.

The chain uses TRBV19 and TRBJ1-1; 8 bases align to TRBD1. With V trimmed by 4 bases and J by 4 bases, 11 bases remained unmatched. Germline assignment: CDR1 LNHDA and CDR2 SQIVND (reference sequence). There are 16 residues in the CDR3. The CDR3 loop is CASSKGTGRLVTEAFF. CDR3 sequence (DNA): TGTGCCAGTAGTAAGGGGACAGGAAGGTTGGTCACTGAAGCTTTCTTT.